The clone carrying this TCR beta chain was counted a few times. This record comes from a study of T-cell memory formation after mild COVID-19. Via MiXCR, TCRdb re-called the 5' RACE reads, giving one row per CDR3 protein. The top ten hold less than 45% of the sample, which has 70,000 to 95,000 distinct CDR3 sequences, roughly 13% seen once. V lost 11 bases and J 0 bases, leaving 18 bases between the germline ends. This CDR3 has 15 residues. CDR1 and CDR2 (germline): ENHRY, SYGVKD. The receptor comes from a man younger than 35 who had mild COVID-19 (a few samples of this study predate the infection). Cell type and time point are not known. The chain has TRBV10-3 and TRBJ2-3, with D perhaps given as TRBD1 or TRBD2 (6 bases each). Sample: PBMCs or a T cell subset sorted from them (not recorded which). CDR3 sequence (DNA): TGTGCCTCCCACGGGGGCAGGGCGAGCACAGATACGCAGTATTTT. Amino acid sequence: CASHGGRASTDTQYF.